The 14 T cell receptor beta chains given below trace back to one sample, sequenced in a study of shared T cell receptors in the human thymus. Here immunoSEQ multiplex PCR was the method, and the copy in TCRdb shows in-frame clones only, minus some. The sample yields roughly 660,000 clones, 88% seen once. This sample was also put to use in a study of human thymus T cells.

Material for sequencing was thymocytes. The receptors here all came from a boy younger than two with a congenital heart defect.

This clone was counted only a few times. The chain has TRBV4-3 and TRBJ1-3; weak D call: TRBD1 (6 bases). This CDR3 comprises 18 residues. V lost 0 bases, J lost 0 bases, and 15 bases lay in between. Germline values: CDR1 LGHNA, CDR2 YSLEER. CDR3 sequence reads: CASSQERDRPSSGNTIYF. In DNA form, the CDR3 reads TGCGCCAGCAGCCAAGAGAGAGACAGGCCCAGCTCTGGAAACACCATATATTTT.

CDR3 region: CASSQSVPSGSYEQYF. The CDR3 coding sequence is TGCGCCAGCAGTCAATCAGTTCCTAGCGGCTCCTACGAGCAGTACTTC. The rearrangement uses TRBV23-1 and TRBJ2-7; TRBD2 matches 7 bases. TRBV23-1 is treated as an ORF (open reading frame) with a function not yet certain. This CDR3 contains 16 residues. The V and J ends lost 0 bases and 0 bases, in that order; junction bases with no gene match: 5.

This clone was recorded once. The V and J genes are TRBV28 and TRBJ1-1; D is ambiguous. Germline V gene lookup returns CDR1 MDHEN and CDR2 SYDVKM. The CDR3 consists of 15 residues. Deletions cut 6 bases from V and 2 bases from J, with 16 bases between. CDR3 residues: CASSHATPVNTEAFF. The CDR3 region has the DNA TGTGCCAGCAGCCACGCGACACCGGTTAACACTGAAGCTTTCTTT.

The rearrangement joins TRBV30 to TRBJ1-1, with D perhaps matching TRBD1 (5 bases). This CDR3 comprises 15 residues. Germline loops: CDR1 GTSNPN, CDR2 SVGIG (reference sequence). Trimming removed 0 bases at V and 1 base at J, with 12 bases between. CDR3 loop: CAWSVGQGSNTEAFF. Here the CDR3 DNA reads TGTGCCTGGAGTGTTGGCCAGGGTTCGAACACTGAAGCTTTCTTT.

DNA for the CDR3: TGTGCCAGCCAGGGACAACCCTCCCATAGCTCCTACAATGAGCAGTTCTTC. It is translated as CASQGQPSHSSYNEQFF. The chain joins TRBV18 to TRBJ2-1, with D maybe TRBD1 (6 bases). Per the germline V gene, CDR1 is KGHSH and CDR2 is LQKENI. The CDR3 has 17 amino acids. V was clipped by 8 bases and J by 0 bases, with 20 bases between them.

The rearrangement joins TRBV30 to TRBJ2-6; 8 nucleotides match TRBD2. The CDR3 is 19 residues long. The germline CDR1 and CDR2 sequences are GTSNPN and SVGIG (reference sequence). V trimming: 1 base; J trimming: 2 bases; junction bases outside the gene matches: 13. The CDR3 nucleotides read TGTGCCTGGAGTGACCCCCGGCTAGCGGGTGCCCCTGGGGCCAACGTCCTGACTTTC. Translated, it gives CAWSDPRLAGAPGANVLTF. The full variable domain, with the rest looked up from reference TRBV30 and TRBJ2-6, is SQTIHQWPATLVQPVGSPLSLECTVEGTSNPNLYWYRQAAGRGLQLLFYSVGIGQISSEVPQNLSASRPQDRQFILSSKKLLLSDSGFYLCAWSDPRLAGAPGANVLTFGAGSRLTVL.

V usage is TRBV28 and J usage is TRBJ2-2; 11 nucleotides align to TRBD1. This CDR3 contains 17 residues. After removal of 6 bases from V and 5 bases from J, the junction contained 11 bases not matched to a gene. The germline V gene encodes CDR1 MDHEN and CDR2 SYDVKM. The DNA for the CDR3 is TGTGCCAGCAGCCCCGTGGACAGGGGGCTTCCTACCGGGGAGCTGTTTTTT. Protein: CASSPVDRGLPTGELFF.

The chain combines TRBV28 with TRBJ2-7, with D tentatively TRBD1 (6 bases). Germline CDR1 MDHEN, CDR2 SYDVKM. Trimming pared 5 bases from V and 2 bases from J, leaving 16 bases between. CDR3 length equals 15 residues. The CDR3 here is CASSLSGRGPYEQYF. CDR3 sequence (DNA): TGTGCCAGCAGTCTAAGTGGCAGGGGCCCCTACGAGCAGTACTTC. The full variable domain, rest sourced from reference TRBV28 and TRBJ2-7, is DVKVTQSSRYLVKRTGEKVFLECVQDMDHENMFWYRQDPGLGLRLIYFSYDVKMKEKGDIPEGYSVSREKKERFSLILESASTNQTSMYLCASSLSGRGPYEQYFGPGTRLTVT.

This clone has a single count. The genes are TRBV7-8 and TRBJ2-3, with a tentative D call TRBD2 (5 bases). The CDR3 spans 15 residues. Germline assignment: CDR1 SGHVS and CDR2 FQNEAQ. V lost 5 bases and J 2 bases, leaving 14 bases between the germline ends. The CDR3 here is CASSPSGPYTDTQYF. The DNA for the CDR3 is TGTGCCAGCAGCCCCAGCGGACCGTACACAGATACGCAGTATTTT.

The chain has TRBV10-3 and TRBJ1-1, with a possible D match to TRBD1 (5 bases). The ends were cut back, 6 bases at V and 1 base at J, with 9 bases in the middle. Germline values: CDR1 ENHRY, CDR2 SYGVKD. This CDR3 is 13 amino acids long. The CDR3 reads CAISPTGNTEAFF. Written as DNA, the CDR3 is TGTGCCATCAGCCCTACAGGGAACACTGAAGCTTTCTTT.

The V gene is TRBV28, the J gene TRBJ2-2; D possibly corresponds to TRBD2 (6 bases). Germline V lookup: CDR1 MDHEN, CDR2 SYDVKM. The CDR3 covers 14 residues. The V end was cut by 6 bases, the J end by 3 bases, with 11 bases between. DNA of the CDR3: TGTGCCAGCAGGCGGGACCGAGACACCGGGGAGCTGTTTTTT. Translating it yields CASRRDRDTGELFF.

The genes are TRBV4-3 and TRBJ2-1, with 10 nucleotides matching TRBD1. Germline-derived CDR1 and CDR2 are LGHNA and YSLEER. The ends lost 4 bases at V and 8 bases at J; junction bases unmatched: 20. This CDR3 spans 19 amino acids. CDR3 region: CASSPLPPRQGALLYEQFF. DNA for the CDR3: TGCGCCAGCAGCCCCCTTCCCCCACGACAGGGGGCTTTACTATATGAGCAGTTCTTC.

The genes are TRBV29-1 and TRBJ1-4, with 8 bases aligning to TRBD1. The germline V gene has CDR1 SQVTM and CDR2 ANQGSEA. The CDR3 consists of 15 residues. Trimming took 4 bases from V and 7 from J; bases not matched to a gene: 11. The CDR3 region is CSVGAGGAGGEKLFF. CDR3 DNA sequence: TGCAGCGTTGGGGCAGGGGGCGCGGGTGGTGAAAAACTGTTTTTT.

The rearrangement links TRBV18 to TRBJ2-1; 12 nucleotides match TRBD2. The germline V gene has CDR1 KGHSH and CDR2 LQKENI. The CDR3 spans 19 residues. V trimming: 6 bases; J trimming: 1 base; junction bases outside the gene matches: 13. CDR3 region: CASSRGSLAGGASYNEQFF. The CDR3 DNA follows: TGTGCCAGCTCTCGCGGCTCCCTAGCGGGAGGGGCATCCTACAATGAGCAGTTCTTC.